This TCR beta chain was sequenced in a study of T-cell reconstitution after alpha-beta-depleted transplantation in children. General observations from the study: Diversity of TCRbeta at day 60 was high in some patients, arising from surviving recipient T cells and thymic progenitors. Alpha-beta T cells about two months after transplant reportedly derived from several hundred expanded graft clones.

Per germline, CDR1 MDHEN and CDR2 SYDVKM. The CDR3 spans 16 residues. The ends were cut back, 9 bases at V and 0 bases at J, with 15 bases in the middle. The TCRbeta library was prepared with unique molecular identifiers. TCRdb reanalysed the PCR reads using MiXCR and keeps one entry per CDR3 protein. The sample includes more than 500,000 distinct CDR3 sequences, about an eighth of them seen just once. Regarding this clonotype: Antigen specificity is unknown.

This sample comprised PBMCs, mostly from graft donor cells, obtained 180 days after TCRalphabeta/CD19-depleted stem cell transplant. The V gene is TRBV28, the J gene TRBJ1-6; D ambiguous. The source of this sequence is a female patient between 2 and 10 years old who had a stem cell transplant for aplastic anemia, so the T cells may come from the graft donor. For the CDR3, the DNA is TGTGCCAGTGGGAAGAGAGGCGGCTCCTATAATTCACCCCTCCACTTT. This codes for CASGKRGGSYNSPLHF.